These T cell receptor beta chains were read from a single sample in a study of shared clonotypes between healthy human individuals. Repertoires were generated with immunoSEQ multiplex PCR, while TCRdb's copy carries only in-frame clones and drops some. The sample has 600,000 to 750,000 clones, just under 75% seen once. Sequenced sample: memory CD4+ T cells sorted from blood. The receptor set was obtained from a woman in her twenties or thirties in good health. Each CDR3 is given with its conserved first and last residue. The D gene is left open where the match is weak. Part of the rows lack a size; the others show once, few, many or a class for expanded clones.

TRBV7-9	TRBJ2-3	NA	NA	CASSFSLTDTQYF	TGTGCCAGCAGCTTTAGCCTCACAGATACGCAGTATTTT
TRBV28	TRBJ1-4	NA	NA	CASSLRSRREKLFF	TGTGCCAGCAGTCTCCGATCCCGCCGTGAAAAACTGTTTTTT
TRBV28	TRBJ1-5	few	TRBD1	CASASMDRRSNQPQHF	TGTGCCAGCGCTTCGATGGACAGGAGGAGCAATCAGCCCCAGCATTTT
TRBV2	TRBJ1-1	NA	NA	CANSREQNTEAFF	TGTGCCAACTCCCGGGAGCAAAACACTGAAGCTTTCTTT
TRBV6-4	TRBJ1-1	NA	NA	CASSDHQNTEAFF	TGTGCCAGCAGTGACCATCAGAACACTGAAGCTTTCTTT
TRBV6-1	TRBJ1-1	few	TRBD1	CASSENRGAEAFF	TGTGCCAGCAGTGAGAACAGGGGGGCTGAAGCTTTCTTT
TRBV5-1	TRBJ2-1	NA	TRBD2	CASSSEGTSGSGGGFF	TGCGCCAGCAGCTCGGAGGGAACTAGCGGGAGCGGGGGAGGGTTCTTC
TRBV11-2	TRBJ2-7	NA	NA	CASSFQGDRYEQYF	TGTGCCAGCAGCTTTCAAGGGGATCGCTACGAGCAGTACTTC
TRBV20-1	TRBJ2-3	NA	NA	CSARPVDTQYF	TGCAGTGCTAGACCCGTGGATACGCAGTATTTT
TRBV28	TRBJ2-5	few	NA	CASLRAQETQYF	TGTGCCAGTCTCCGGGCCCAAGAGACCCAGTACTTC
TRBV4-2	TRBJ2-5	NA	TRBD1	CASSTQGAGETQYF	TGTGCCAGCAGCACACAGGGGGCTGGGGAGACCCAGTACTTC
TRBV7-2	TRBJ2-7	many	NA	CASSSDFNPTYEQYF	TGTGCCAGCAGCTCCGACTTCAACCCGACATACGAGCAGTACTTC
TRBV28	TRBJ1-5	NA	NA	CASSTFGVSNQPQHF	TGTGCCAGCAGCACTTTTGGGGTTAGCAATCAGCCCCAGCATTTT
TRBV4-1	TRBJ1-4	NA	NA	CASSPRPRGEKLFF	TGCGCCAGCAGCCCCCGTCCCCGGGGTGAAAAACTGTTTTTT
TRBV28	TRBJ1-2	NA	NA	CASTPSGVRNYGYTF	TGTGCCAGCACCCCAAGTGGCGTCAGGAACTATGGCTACACCTTC
TRBV7-9	TRBJ2-5	NA	NA	CASSPRSGQETQYF	TGTGCCAGCAGCCCCCGGTCGGGGCAAGAGACCCAGTACTTC
TRBV28	TRBJ1-4	NA	NA	CASSPIEGGKLFF	TGTGCCAGCAGCCCTATAGAGGGTGGAAAACTGTTTTTT
TRBV29-1	TRBJ2-3	NA	TRBD1	CSVPPGQGADTQYF	TGCAGCGTTCCGCCGGGACAGGGGGCGGATACGCAGTATTTT
TRBV28	TRBJ1-3	NA	NA	CASSLGGDKRNTIYF	TGTGCCAGTAGTTTAGGGGGAGACAAAAGAAACACCATATATTTT
TRBV18	TRBJ2-7	NA	TRBD1	CASSPTGTAIYEQYF	TGTGCCAGCTCACCAACCGGGACAGCTATCTACGAGCAGTACTTC
TRBV20-1	TRBJ1-2	NA	NA	CSASWQYGYTF	TGCAGTGCTAGTTGGCAATATGGCTACACCTTC
TRBV5-1	TRBJ2-7	NA	TRBD2	CASSFLPGGTSSYEQYF	TGCGCCAGCAGCTTCCTCCCGGGCGGGACTAGCTCCTACGAGCAGTACTTC
TRBV21-1	TRBJ2-7	few	NA	CASSPLGTYEQYF	TGTGCCAGCAGCCCCCTGGGGACCTACGAGCAGTACTTC
TRBV6-1	TRBJ1-2	NA	NA	CASRLVPPQYGYTF	TGTGCCAGCAGGTTGGTCCCTCCACAGTATGGCTACACCTTC
TRBV30	TRBJ2-2	NA	NA	CAWSVSQANTGELFF	TGTGCCTGGAGTGTAAGCCAGGCGAACACCGGGGAGCTGTTTTTT
TRBV27	TRBJ2-7	NA	TRBD2	CASSPLAGGSYEQYF	TGTGCCAGCAGTCCCTTAGCGGGAGGCTCCTACGAGCAGTACTTC
TRBV18	TRBJ2-7	once	TRBD2	CASSPTPGLAGGSTYEQYF	TGTGCCAGCTCACCCACACCCGGACTAGCGGGAGGTTCTACCTACGAGCAGTACTTC
TRBV25-1	TRBJ2-7	NA	NA	CASSESDYEQYF	TGTGCCAGCAGTGAATCGGATTACGAGCAGTACTTC
TRBV5-1	TRBJ2-1	few	TRBD2	CASSLEPSGRANEQFF	TGCGCCAGCAGCTTGGAACCCAGCGGGAGGGCCAATGAGCAGTTCTTC
TRBV6-9	TRBJ2-4	once	NA	CASSSKNIQYF	TGTGCCAGCAGTTCTAAAAACATTCAGTACTTC
TRBV18	TRBJ2-1	NA	NA	CASSPQSYNEQFF	TGTGCCAGCTCACCTCAAAGTTACAATGAGCAGTTCTTC
TRBV6-1	TRBJ2-5	NA	TRBD1	CAGRTGGEETQYF	TGTGCCGGAAGGACAGGGGGCGAAGAGACCCAGTACTTC
TRBV12-2	TRBJ1-2	few	NA	CASRNPTHGVPIDRASGYTF	TGTGCAAGTCGCAACCCTACCCATGGGGTACCGATAGACAGGGCAAGTGGCTACACCTTC
TRBV6-6	TRBJ2-3	NA	TRBD1	CASSYSTGGADTQYF	TGTGCCAGCAGTTACTCGACAGGGGGGGCAGATACGCAGTATTTT
TRBV28	TRBJ2-3	once	NA	CASSDPGADTQYF	TGTGCCAGCAGTGATCCGGGAGCAGATACGCAGTATTTT
TRBV14	TRBJ2-5	NA	TRBD2	CASSQDRPRGGTQYF	TGTGCCAGCAGCCAAGACAGGCCCCGCGGGGGGACCCAGTACTTC
TRBV30	TRBJ2-5	NA	NA	CAWSANPGETQYF	TGTGCCTGGAGTGCGAACCCAGGGGAGACCCAGTACTTC
TRBV5-1	TRBJ2-7	NA	TRBD1	CASSPGTGGAEQYF	TGCGCCAGCAGCCCTGGGACAGGGGGCGCCGAGCAGTACTTC
TRBV7-9	TRBJ2-1	few	NA	CASSPVNDGNEQFF	TGTGCCAGCAGCCCGGTGAACGACGGCAATGAGCAGTTCTTC
TRBV10-3	TRBJ2-1	NA	NA	CAISEPQGVRDEQFF	TGTGCCATCAGTGAGCCCCAAGGGGTGAGGGATGAGCAGTTCTTC
TRBV5-1	TRBJ1-2	NA	TRBD1	CASSLGTGDVGYTF	TGCGCCAGCAGCTTGGGGACAGGGGATGTCGGCTACACCTTC
TRBV10-3	TRBJ1-2	NA	NA	CAISGPTLGYTF	TGTGCCATCAGTGGCCCCACCCTAGGCTACACCTTC
TRBV7-2	TRBJ2-7	NA	NA	CASSSDNSYEQYF	TGTGCCAGCAGCTCGGACAACTCCTACGAGCAGTACTTC
TRBV6-5	TRBJ2-3	few	NA	CASSRRDTRDTQYF	TGTGCCAGCAGTCGTCGGGACACTCGAGATACGCAGTATTTT
TRBV28	TRBJ2-3	once	TRBD2	CASTPFRLAGDWGTDTQYF	TGTGCCAGCACCCCGTTTCGACTAGCGGGAGATTGGGGCACAGATACGCAGTATTTT
TRBV19	TRBJ2-1	NA	TRBD2	CASSIDLSGLAGYNEQFF	TGTGCCAGTAGTATAGACCTTTCGGGACTAGCGGGATACAATGAGCAGTTCTTC
TRBV5-1	TRBJ2-1	NA	NA	CASSPSVERYNEQFF	TGCGCCAGCAGCCCAAGCGTAGAACGTTACAATGAGCAGTTCTTC
TRBV20-1	TRBJ2-7	NA	NA	CSAGAYEQYF	TGCAGTGCCGGGGCCTACGAGCAGTACTTC
TRBV11-2	TRBJ2-1	NA	NA	CASSLVRGRLDNEQFF	TGTGCCAGCAGCTTAGTCCGTGGGCGACTGGACAATGAGCAGTTCTTC
TRBV5-4	TRBJ1-2	few	NA	CASSPDNYGYTF	TGTGCCAGCAGCCCGGACAACTATGGCTACACCTTC
TRBV6-5	TRBJ2-1	NA	NA	CATRTVHPYNEQFF	TGTGCCACCAGGACTGTTCACCCCTACAATGAGCAGTTCTTC
TRBV29-1	TRBJ2-3	NA	NA	CSVEDWQGRSTDTQYF	TGCAGCGTTGAAGATTGGCAGGGCCGTAGCACAGATACGCAGTATTTT
TRBV4-2	TRBJ2-3	NA	TRBD2	CASSLGLAGVYADTQYF	TGTGCCAGCAGCCTCGGGCTAGCGGGAGTGTATGCAGATACGCAGTATTTT
TRBV29-1	TRBJ1-1	few	TRBD1	CSVEKGARGTEAFF	TGCAGCGTTGAAAAGGGGGCTAGAGGCACTGAAGCTTTCTTT
TRBV7-6	TRBJ2-3	once	NA	CASSPYTSLDTDTQYF	TGTGCCAGCAGCCCATATACTAGTCTCGACACAGATACGCAGTATTTT
TRBV11-3	TRBJ2-5	many	NA	CASSLGKAETQYF	TGTGCCAGCAGCTTGGGGAAAGCGGAGACCCAGTACTTC
TRBV30	TRBJ2-1	NA	NA	CAWSVRLRDEQFF	TGTGCCTGGAGTGTAAGGCTTCGGGATGAGCAGTTCTTC
TRBV6-5	TRBJ1-3	NA	TRBD1	CASSKDRGLGNTIYF	TGTGCCAGCAGTAAGGACAGGGGGCTCGGAAACACCATATATTTT
TRBV6-1	TRBJ2-1	NA	TRBD2	CASSEQAGAGGEQFF	TGTGCCAGCAGTGAGCAAGCGGGAGCTGGTGGTGAGCAGTTCTTC